This T cell receptor (beta chain) was obtained from a study of blood T cell repertoires in COVID-19. Overall study: Donors in the United States, Italy and Spain gave samples during acute or convalescent COVID-19.

In Seattle, patients joined the study during active infection and were tracked longitudinally. In the authors' workflow: Nucleated cell counts were estimated from reference gene primer amplification. The assay was immunoSEQ multiplex PCR, and TCRdb's table has in-frame clones only and misses some. D and trimming come from the DNA, and the V and J calls and clone size come from that table. The sample contains fewer than 700,000 clones, less than 90% of which appear only once. Trimming removed 3 bases from V and 1 base from J, with 11 bases in between. In germline, CDR1 is KGHSH, CDR2 LQKENI. There are 15 residues in the CDR3.

The sample consisted of peripheral blood. The receptor comes from a woman aged 50 to 60 with COVID-19, enrolled during active disease. The J gene is TRBJ2-3, the V gene TRBV18; TRBD2 might be the D (5 bases). In DNA form, the CDR3 reads TGTGCCAGCTCACCCGGGATGGTAGGCACAGATACGCAGTATTTT. It specifies CASSPGMVGTDTQYF.